The source of this T cell receptor (beta chain) is a study of control samples from healthy donors and cancer patients (dated by TCRdb to the early 2020s). The library came from the immunoSEQ multiplex PCR assay. The clones in this table, taken by TCRdb from immuneACCESS, are in-frame only. Not every clone is retained; where verified, under half of the shortfall comes from an unresolved V gene, and the cause of the rest is unknown. Within this sample are 79,000 or so clones, with approximately 88% of them counted one time only. The ten most abundant clones make up about 8.6% of the sample. As to this clone: Its binding antigen is unknown. At one of its ends the junction is not consistent with the germline gene, which may arise from a read error.

The CDR3 runs 16 amino acids, cysteine and phenylalanine included. Just the 48-base CDR3 DNA is kept, in frame starting at base 1. CDR1 SGHVS and CDR2 FQNEAQ are derived from the germline V gene. The TCR originated in a woman between 45 and 60 years old with colorectal cancer. The chain uses TRBV7-8 and TRBJ2-3, and 10 bases in between align with TRBD2. Sequenced sample: PBMCs. The CDR3 protein: CTSSPLGLAGTDTQYF. The sequence in DNA is TGTACCAGCAGCCCACTCGGACTAGCGGGCACAGATACGCAGTATTTT.